This T cell receptor beta chain was identified in a study of blood T cell repertoires in COVID-19. About the study: Acute-phase and convalescent COVID-19 samples originated in the United States, Italy and Spain.

This CDR3 is built from 18 residues. The V gene's germline CDR1 is SGHNT and CDR2 YYREEE (reference sequence). Trimming took off 0 bases at V and 4 bases at J, with 17 bases between the two ends. Original handling: Quantification of nucleated cells was approximated via reference gene primer amplification. Libraries were prepared by immunoSEQ multiplex PCR; TCRdb keeps only in-frame clonotypes and omits some of them. V and J calls and clone size are copied from that table; D and trimming were computed from the DNA. The repertoire holds under 250,000 clones, with 87% as singletons. Recovery among Cohort 3 donors was established by two negative PCRs, clearance, or symptom resolution.

This chain uses TRBV5-4 with TRBJ2-6, with D possibly TRBD1 on 6 matching bases. Sample: PBMCs or T cells enriched from blood (not recorded which). The sequence came from a man aged 25-45 years who had recovered from COVID-19. CDR3 loop: CASSLGAGRGAGANVLTF. The CDR3 DNA is TGTGCCAGCAGCTTGGGTGCTGGCAGGGGAGCGGGGGCCAACGTCCTGACTTTC.